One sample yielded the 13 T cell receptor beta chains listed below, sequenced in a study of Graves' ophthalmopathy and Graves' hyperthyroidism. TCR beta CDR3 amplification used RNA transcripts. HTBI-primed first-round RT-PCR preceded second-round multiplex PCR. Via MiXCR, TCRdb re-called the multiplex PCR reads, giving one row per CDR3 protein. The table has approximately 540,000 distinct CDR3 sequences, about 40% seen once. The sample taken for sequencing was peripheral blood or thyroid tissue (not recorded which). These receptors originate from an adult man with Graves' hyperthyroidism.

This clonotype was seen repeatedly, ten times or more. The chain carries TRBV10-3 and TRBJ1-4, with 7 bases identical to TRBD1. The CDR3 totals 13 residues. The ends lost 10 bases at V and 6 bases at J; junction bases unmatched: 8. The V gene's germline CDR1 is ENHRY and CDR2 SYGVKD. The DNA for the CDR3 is TGTGCCACGCAGTCAAGGGGGCATGAAAAACTGTTTTTT. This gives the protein CATQSRGHEKLFF.

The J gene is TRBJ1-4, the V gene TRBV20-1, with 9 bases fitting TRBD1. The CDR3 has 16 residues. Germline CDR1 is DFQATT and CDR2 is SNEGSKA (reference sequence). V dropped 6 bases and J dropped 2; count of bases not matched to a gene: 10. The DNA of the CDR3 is TGCAGTGCCCGACCGGGACAGGGAATGACTAATGAAAAACTGTTTTTT. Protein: CSARPGQGMTNEKLFF.

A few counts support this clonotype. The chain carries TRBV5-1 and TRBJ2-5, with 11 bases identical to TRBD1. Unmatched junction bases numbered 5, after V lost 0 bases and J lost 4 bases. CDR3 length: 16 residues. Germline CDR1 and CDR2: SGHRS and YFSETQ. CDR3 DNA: TGCGCCAGCAGCTTGGAAGGACAGGGGGCTCGAGAGACCCAGTACTTC. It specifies CASSLEGQGARETQYF.

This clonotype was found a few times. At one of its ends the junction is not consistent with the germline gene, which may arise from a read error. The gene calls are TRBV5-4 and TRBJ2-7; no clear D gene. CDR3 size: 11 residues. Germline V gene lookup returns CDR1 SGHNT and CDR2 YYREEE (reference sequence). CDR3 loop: CASSLGYGQYF. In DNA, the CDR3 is TGTGCCAGCAGCTTGGGTTACGGGCAGTACTTC.

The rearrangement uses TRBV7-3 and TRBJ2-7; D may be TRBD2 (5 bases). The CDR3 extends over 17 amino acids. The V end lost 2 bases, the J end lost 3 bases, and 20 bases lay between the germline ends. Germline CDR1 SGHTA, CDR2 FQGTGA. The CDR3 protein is CASSLASANTGDYEQYF. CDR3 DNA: TGTGCCAGCAGCTTAGCTTCGGCGAACACCGGGGACTACGAGCAGTACTTC.

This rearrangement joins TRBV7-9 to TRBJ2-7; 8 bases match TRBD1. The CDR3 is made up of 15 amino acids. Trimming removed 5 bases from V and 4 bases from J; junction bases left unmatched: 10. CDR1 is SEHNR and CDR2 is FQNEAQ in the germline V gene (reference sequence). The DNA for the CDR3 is TGTGCCAGCAGCGAGTCAAGACAGGGGCGTTACGAGCAGTACTTC. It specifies CASSESRQGRYEQYF.

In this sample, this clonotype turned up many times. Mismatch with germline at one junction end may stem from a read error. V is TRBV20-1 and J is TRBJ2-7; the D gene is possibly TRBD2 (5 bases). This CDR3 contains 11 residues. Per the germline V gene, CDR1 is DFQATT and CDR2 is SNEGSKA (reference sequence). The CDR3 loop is CSVRGNYEQYF. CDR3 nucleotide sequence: TGCAGTGTTAGAGGGAACTACGAGCAGTACTTC.

The CDR3 reads CATSDRAGANVLTF. The DNA of the CDR3 is TGTGCCACCAGTGATAGAGCTGGGGCCAACGTCCTGACTTTC. J is TRBJ2-6 and V is TRBV24-1, with D uncertain. The germline V gene encodes CDR1 KGHDR and CDR2 SFDVKD. V gave up 3 bases and J gave up 2 bases, with 4 bases separating them. The CDR3 is made up of 14 amino acids.

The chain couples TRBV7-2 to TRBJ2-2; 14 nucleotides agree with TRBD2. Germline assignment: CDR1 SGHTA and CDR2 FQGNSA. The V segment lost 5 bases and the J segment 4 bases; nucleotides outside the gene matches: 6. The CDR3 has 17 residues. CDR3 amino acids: CASSPGLAGATTGELFF. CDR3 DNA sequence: TGTGCCAGCAGCCCGGGACTAGCGGGAGCTACCACCGGGGAGCTGTTTTTT.

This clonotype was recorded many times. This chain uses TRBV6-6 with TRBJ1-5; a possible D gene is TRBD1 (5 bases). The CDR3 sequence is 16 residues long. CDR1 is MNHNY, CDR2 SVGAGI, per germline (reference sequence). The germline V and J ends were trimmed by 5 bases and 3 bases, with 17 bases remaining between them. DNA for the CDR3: TGTGCCAGCAGTCCCTCCGGGGAGGGGAACAATCAGCCCCAGCATTTT. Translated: CASSPSGEGNNQPQHF.

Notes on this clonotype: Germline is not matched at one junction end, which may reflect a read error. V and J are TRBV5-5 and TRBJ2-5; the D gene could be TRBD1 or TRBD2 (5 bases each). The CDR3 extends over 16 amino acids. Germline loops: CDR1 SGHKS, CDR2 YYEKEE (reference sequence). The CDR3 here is CASSQPGRRFSETQCF. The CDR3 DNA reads TGTGCCAGCAGCCAGCCGGGACGGCGGTTCTCGGAGACCCAGTGCTTC.

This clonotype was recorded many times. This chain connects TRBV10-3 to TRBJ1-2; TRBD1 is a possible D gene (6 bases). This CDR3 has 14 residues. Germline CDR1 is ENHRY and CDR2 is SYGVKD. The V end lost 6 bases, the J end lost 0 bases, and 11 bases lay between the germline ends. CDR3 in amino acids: CAISRDTANYGYTF. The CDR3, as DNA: TGTGCCATCAGCCGGGACACTGCTAACTATGGCTACACCTTC.

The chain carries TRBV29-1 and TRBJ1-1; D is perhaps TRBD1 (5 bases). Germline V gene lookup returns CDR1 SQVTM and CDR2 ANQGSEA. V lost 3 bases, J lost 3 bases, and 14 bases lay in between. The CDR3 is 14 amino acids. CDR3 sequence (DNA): TGCAGCGTTGAGTCCGGAGCAGGGTACACTGAAGCTTTCTTT. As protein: CSVESGAGYTEAFF.